Below are 3 T cell receptor beta chains sequenced from a single sample in a study of molecular identifiers for immune sequencing clone quantification. TCRdb independently ran MiXCR on the PCR reads; one entry per CDR3 protein. The sample records approximately 670,000 distinct CDR3 sequences, approximately 20% being singletons. The material sequenced was naive CD8+ T cells from blood, with Jurkat cell RNA spiked in. Specified subset: FACS-sorted CD8+CD4-CCR7+CD45RA+ naive T cells. The receptors originated from a human donor in good health. Some libraries in this study had Jurkat cell RNA spiked in.

This clonotype was observed at least ten times. The chain joins TRBV6-2 or TRBV6-3 to TRBJ2-7, with D unclear. Trimming took off 8 bases at V and 6 bases at J, with 8 bases between the two ends. The CDR3 consists of 10 residues. Germline V lookup: CDR1 MNHEY, CDR2 SVGEGT. The CDR3 bases are TGTGCCAGCGGCTATCTCGAGCAGTACTTC. It encodes CASGYLEQYF.

This clonotype has ten or more counts. The chain has TRBV29-1 and TRBJ2-1; 9 nucleotides agree with TRBD2. This CDR3 comprises 14 residues. Germline values: CDR1 SQVTM, CDR2 ANQGSEA. Trimming at V came to 8 bases and at J to 3 bases, leaving 8 bases not matched to a gene. CDR3 in amino acids: CSHQVSGSYNEQFF. For the CDR3, the DNA is TGCAGCCACCAGGTTAGCGGGAGCTACAATGAGCAGTTCTTC.

At least ten counts were recorded for this clonotype. The chain has TRBV5-4 and TRBJ2-6; D not resolved. Germline loops: CDR1 SGHNT, CDR2 YYREEE (reference sequence). Trimming stripped 2 bases from V and 0 bases from J, with 6 bases between. This CDR3 is 15 amino acids long. CDR3 in DNA: TGTGCCAGCAGCTTAGGTGGCTCTGGGGCCAACGTCCTGACTTTC. It encodes CASSLGGSGANVLTF.